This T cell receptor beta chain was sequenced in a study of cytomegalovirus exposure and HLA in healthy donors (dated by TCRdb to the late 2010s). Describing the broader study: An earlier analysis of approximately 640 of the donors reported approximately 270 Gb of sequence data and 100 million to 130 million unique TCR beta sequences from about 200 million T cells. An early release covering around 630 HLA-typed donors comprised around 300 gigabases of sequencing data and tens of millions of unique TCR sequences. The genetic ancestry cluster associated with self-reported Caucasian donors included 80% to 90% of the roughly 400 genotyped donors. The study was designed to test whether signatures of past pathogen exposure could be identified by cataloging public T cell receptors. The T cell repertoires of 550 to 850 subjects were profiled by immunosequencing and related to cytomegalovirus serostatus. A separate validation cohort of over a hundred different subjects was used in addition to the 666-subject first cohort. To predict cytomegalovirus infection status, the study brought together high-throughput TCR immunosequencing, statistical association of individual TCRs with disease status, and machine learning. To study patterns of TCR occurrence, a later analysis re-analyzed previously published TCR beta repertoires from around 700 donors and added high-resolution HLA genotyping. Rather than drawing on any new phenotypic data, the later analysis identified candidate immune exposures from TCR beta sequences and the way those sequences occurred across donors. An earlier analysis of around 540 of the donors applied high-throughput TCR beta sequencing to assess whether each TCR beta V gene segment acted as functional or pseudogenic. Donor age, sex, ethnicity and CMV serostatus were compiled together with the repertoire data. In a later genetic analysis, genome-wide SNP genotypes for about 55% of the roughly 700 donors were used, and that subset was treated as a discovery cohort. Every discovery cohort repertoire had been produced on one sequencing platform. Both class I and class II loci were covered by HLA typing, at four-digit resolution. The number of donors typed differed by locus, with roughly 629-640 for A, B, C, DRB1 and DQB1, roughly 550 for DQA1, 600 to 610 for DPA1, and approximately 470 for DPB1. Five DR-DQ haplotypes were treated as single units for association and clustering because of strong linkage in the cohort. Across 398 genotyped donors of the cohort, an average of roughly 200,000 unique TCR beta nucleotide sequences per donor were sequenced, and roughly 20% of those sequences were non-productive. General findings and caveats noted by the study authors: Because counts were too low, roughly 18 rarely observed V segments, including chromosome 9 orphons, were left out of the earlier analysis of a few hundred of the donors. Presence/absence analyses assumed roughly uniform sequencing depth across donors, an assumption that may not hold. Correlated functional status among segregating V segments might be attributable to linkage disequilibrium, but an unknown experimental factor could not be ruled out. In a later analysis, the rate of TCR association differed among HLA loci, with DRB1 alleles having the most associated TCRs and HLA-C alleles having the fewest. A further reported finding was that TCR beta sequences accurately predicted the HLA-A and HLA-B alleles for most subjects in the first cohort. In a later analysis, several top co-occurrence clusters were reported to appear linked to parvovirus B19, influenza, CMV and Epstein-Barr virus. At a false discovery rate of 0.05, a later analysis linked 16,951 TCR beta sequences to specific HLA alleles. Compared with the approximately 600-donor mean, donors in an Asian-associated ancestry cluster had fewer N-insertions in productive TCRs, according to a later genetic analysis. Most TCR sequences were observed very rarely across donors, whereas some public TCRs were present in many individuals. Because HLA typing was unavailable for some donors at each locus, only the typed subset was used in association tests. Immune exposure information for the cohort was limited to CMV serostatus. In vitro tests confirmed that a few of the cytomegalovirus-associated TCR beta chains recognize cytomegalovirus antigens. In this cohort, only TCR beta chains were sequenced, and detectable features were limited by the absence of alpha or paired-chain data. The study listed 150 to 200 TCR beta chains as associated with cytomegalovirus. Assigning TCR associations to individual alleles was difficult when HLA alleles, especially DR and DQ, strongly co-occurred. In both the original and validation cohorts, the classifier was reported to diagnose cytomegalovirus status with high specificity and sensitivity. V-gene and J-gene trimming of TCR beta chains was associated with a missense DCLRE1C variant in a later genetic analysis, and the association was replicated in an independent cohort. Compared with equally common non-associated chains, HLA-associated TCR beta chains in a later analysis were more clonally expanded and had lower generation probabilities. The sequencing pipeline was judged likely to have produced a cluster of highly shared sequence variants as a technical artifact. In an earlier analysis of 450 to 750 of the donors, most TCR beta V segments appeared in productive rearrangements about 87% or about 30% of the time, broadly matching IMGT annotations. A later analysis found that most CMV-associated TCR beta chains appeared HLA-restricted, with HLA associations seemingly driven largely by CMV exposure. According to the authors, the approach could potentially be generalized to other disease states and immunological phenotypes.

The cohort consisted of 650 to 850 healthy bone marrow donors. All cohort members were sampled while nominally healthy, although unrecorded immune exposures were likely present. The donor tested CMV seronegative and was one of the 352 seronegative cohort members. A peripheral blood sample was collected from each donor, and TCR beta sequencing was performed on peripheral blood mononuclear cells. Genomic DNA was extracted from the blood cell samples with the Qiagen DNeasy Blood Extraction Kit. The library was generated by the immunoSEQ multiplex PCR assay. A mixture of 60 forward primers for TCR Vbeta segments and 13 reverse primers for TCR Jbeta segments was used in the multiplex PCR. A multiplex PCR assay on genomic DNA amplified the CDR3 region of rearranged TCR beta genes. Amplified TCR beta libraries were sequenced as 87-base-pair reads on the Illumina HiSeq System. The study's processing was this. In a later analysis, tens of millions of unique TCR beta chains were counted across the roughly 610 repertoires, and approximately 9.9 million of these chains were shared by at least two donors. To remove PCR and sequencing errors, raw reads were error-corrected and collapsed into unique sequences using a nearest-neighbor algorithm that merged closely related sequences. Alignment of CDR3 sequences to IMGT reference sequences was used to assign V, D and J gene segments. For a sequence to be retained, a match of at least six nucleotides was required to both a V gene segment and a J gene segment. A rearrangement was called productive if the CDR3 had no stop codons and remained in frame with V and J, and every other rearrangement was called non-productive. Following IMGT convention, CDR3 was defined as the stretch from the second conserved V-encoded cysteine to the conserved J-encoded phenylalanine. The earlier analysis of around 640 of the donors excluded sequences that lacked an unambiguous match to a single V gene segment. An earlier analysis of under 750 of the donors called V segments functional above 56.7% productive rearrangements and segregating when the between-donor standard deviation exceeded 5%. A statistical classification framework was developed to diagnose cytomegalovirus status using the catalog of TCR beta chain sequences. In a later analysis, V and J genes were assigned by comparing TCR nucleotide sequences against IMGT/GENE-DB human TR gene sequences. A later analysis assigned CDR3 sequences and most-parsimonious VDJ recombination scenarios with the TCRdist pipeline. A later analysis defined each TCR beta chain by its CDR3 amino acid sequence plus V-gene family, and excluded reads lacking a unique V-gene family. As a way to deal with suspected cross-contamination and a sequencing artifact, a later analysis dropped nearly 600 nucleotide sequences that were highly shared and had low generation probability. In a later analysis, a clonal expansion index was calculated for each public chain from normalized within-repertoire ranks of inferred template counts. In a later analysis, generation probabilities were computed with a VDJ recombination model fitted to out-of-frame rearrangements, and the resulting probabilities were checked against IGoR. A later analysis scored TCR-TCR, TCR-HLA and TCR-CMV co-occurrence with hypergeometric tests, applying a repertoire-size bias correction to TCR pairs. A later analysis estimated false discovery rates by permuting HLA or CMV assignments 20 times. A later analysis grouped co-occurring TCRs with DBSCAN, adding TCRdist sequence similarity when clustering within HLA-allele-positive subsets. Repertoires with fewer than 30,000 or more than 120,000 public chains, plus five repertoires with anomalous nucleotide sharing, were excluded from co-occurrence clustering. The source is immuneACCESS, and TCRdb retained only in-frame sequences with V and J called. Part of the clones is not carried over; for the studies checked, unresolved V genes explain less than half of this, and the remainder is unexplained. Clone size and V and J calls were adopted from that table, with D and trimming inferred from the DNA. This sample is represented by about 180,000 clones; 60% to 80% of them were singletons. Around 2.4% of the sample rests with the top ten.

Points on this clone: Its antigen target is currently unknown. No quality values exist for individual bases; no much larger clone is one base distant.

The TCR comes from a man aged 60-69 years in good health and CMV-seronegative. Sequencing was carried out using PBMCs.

The DNA is TGTGCCAGCAGTGAAGAGCGGGACAGGGGAATTTTAGATTCACCCCTCCACTTT. It specifies CASSEERDRGILDSPLHF. The chain employs TRBV6-1 and TRBJ1-6; 10 of the junction bases match TRBD1. The germline V gene specifies MNHNS as CDR1 and SASEGT as CDR2. The CDR3 measures 18 amino acids from cysteine to phenylalanine. Just CDR3 DNA is preserved here, 54 bases in frame from base 1. V is pruned by 1 base and J by 8 bases, leaving 11 bases of the junction without a gene match.